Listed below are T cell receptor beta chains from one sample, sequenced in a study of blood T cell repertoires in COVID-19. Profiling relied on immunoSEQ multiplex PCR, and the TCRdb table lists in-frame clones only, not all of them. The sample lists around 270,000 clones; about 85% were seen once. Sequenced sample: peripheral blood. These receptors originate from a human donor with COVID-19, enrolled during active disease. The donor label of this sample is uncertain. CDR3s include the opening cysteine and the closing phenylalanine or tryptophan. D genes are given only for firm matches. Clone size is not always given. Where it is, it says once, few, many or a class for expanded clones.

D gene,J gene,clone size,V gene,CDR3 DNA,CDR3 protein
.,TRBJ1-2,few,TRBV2,TGTGCCAGCAGTCAAGTCCGGGGAGAGGATGGCTACACCTTC,CASSQVRGEDGYTF
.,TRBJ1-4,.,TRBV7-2,TGTGCCAGCAGCCCCACTGCAACTAATGAAAAACTGTTTTTT,CASSPTATNEKLFF
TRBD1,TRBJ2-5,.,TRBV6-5,TGTGCCAGCGGGACAGGGAACCAAGAGACCCAGTACTTC,CASGTGNQETQYF
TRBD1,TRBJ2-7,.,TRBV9,TGTGCCAGCAGCGTAGCCGGACAGGGGGCGGGGAACTACGAGCAGTACTTC,CASSVAGQGAGNYEQYF
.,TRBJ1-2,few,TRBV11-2,TGTGCCAGCAGCTTAGTCGGGGATTGGTACTATGGCTACACCTTC,CASSLVGDWYYGYTF
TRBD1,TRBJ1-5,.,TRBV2,TGTGCCAGCCGAGGACAGGACCTCAATCAGCCCCAGCATTTT,CASRGQDLNQPQHF
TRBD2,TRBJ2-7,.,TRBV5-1,TGCGCCAGCAGCTTGGGCGCGGGAGGTTCGCTTGAGCAGTACTTC,CASSLGAGGSLEQYF
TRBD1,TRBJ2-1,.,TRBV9,TGTGCCAGCAGCACTCTCGGGACAGGGTTAACAGGTGAGCAGTTCTTC,CASSTLGTGLTGEQFF
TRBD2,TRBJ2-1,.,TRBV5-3,TGTGCCAGAAGCCCCTGGAAGAGCGGGGGAAGGAATTACAATGAGCAGTTCTTC,CARSPWKSGGRNYNEQFF
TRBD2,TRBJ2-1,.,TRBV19,TGTGCCAGTAGTATTAGGACTAGCGGGTCCCGGAATGAGCAGTTCTTC,CASSIRTSGSRNEQFF
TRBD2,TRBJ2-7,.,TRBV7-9,TGTGCCAGCAGCCATACTAGCGGGAGGCCCTACGAGCAGTACTTC,CASSHTSGRPYEQYF
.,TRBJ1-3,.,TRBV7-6,TGTGCCAGCAGCTTAGCGGGCAGGGGAAACACCATATATTTT,CASSLAGRGNTIYF
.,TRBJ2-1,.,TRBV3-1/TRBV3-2,TGTGCCAGCAGCCAGCCGGGACAGGGGGGACTAGCGGCTAATAATGAGCAGTTCTTC,CASSQPGQGGLAANNEQFF
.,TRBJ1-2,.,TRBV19,TGTGCCAGTAGTATAGTGAACCGACCCGGGGATCAATATGGCTACACCTTC,CASSIVNRPGDQYGYTF
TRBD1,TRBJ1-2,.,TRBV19,TGTGCCAGTAGTACCACGGGACAGGGGGCACTTCCCTATGGCTACACCTTC,CASSTTGQGALPYGYTF
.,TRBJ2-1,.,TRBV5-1,TGCGCCAGCAGCTTGGACTTTGGCAATGAGCAGTTCTTC,CASSLDFGNEQFF
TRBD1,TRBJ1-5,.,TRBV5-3,TGTGCCAGAGTAGCAGGGACAGTCACGGCCCAGCATTTT,CARVAGTVTAQHF
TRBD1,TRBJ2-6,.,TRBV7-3,TGTGCCAGCAGCTTACAGGGACAGGCCGTGTCTGGGGCCAACGTCCTGACTTTC,CASSLQGQAVSGANVLTF
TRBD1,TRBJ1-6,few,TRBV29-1,TGCAGCTCTCGTGGGACAGGTCTACGATCACCCCTCCACTTT,CSSRGTGLRSPLHF
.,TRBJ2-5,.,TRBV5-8,TGTGCCAGCAGGACAGAGATCAGGGGTGAGACCCAGTACTTC,CASRTEIRGETQYF
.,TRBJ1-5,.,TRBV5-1,TGCGCCAGCAGCTTGGAAGGGGCCTTCGATCAGCCCCAGCATTTT,CASSLEGAFDQPQHF
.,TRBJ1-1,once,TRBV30,TGTGCCTGGAGCGAAAAGGGGACAAGGACTGAAGCTTTCTTT,CAWSEKGTRTEAFF
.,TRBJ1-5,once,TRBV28,TGTGCCAGCAGTCCCCAGGACTTAAAGAATCAGCCCCAGCATTTT,CASSPQDLKNQPQHF
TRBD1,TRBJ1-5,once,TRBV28,TGTGCCAGCAGCCCTGCAGGGGGCCTGACGACTACCGCTGACAATCAGCCCCAGCATTTT,CASSPAGGLTTTADNQPQHF
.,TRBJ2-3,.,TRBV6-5,TGTGCCAGCAGAGCAGACAGGCCTAGCACAGATACGCAGTATTTT,CASRADRPSTDTQYF
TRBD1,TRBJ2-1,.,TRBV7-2,TGTGCCAGCAGCTTAGGGACAGGGTCCTACAATGAGCAGTTCTTC,CASSLGTGSYNEQFF
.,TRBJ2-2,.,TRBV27,TGTGCCAGCAGTTTACGGGGGGCTGGGACCGGGGAGCTGTTTTTT,CASSLRGAGTGELFF
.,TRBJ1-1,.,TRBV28,TGTGCCAGCAGTTTATTGGGAGGGGCGGAGGGGAACACTGAAGCTTTCTTT,CASSLLGGAEGNTEAFF
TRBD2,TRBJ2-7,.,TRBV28,TGTGCCAGCAGTAGTCCCGGGACTAGCGGGAGGTACGAGCAGTACTTC,CASSSPGTSGRYEQYF
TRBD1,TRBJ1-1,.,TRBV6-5,TGTGCCAGCAGGCTGGACAGGCTCCCGAACACTGAAGCTTTCTTT,CASRLDRLPNTEAFF
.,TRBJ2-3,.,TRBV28,TGTGCCAGCAGTTTAAGCGGCGGGACCGCTGGATATACGCAGTATTTT,CASSLSGGTAGYTQYF
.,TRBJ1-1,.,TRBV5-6,TGTGCCAGCAGCAGGGGGTGGCAGCTGGACACTGAAGCTTTCTTT,CASSRGWQLDTEAFF
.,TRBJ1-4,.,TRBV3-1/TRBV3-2,TGTGCCAGCAGGAAACAGGGTGGTGGAGAACTGTTTTTT,CASRKQGGGELFF
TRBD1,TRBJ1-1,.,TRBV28,TGTGCCAGCAGTTTATCGGGACAGGGACTCACTGAAGCTTTCTTT,CASSLSGQGLTEAFF
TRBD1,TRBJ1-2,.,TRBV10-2,TGCGCCACCTTCTCCCGGGAAGGGGACAGGGAAAAGTCGAACTATGGCTACACCTTC,CATFSREGDREKSNYGYTF
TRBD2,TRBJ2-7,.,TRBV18,TGTGCCAGCTCAGCTAGCAGCGGGAGGGCCTACGAGCAGTACTTC,CASSASSGRAYEQYF
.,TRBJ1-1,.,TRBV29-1,TGCAGCGTTGAGGGAATAAGGGGGGGCACTGAAGCTTTCTTT,CSVEGIRGGTEAFF
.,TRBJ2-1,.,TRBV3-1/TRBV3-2,TGTGCCAGCAGCCAAGACAGGCACAATGAGCAGTTCTTC,CASSQDRHNEQFF
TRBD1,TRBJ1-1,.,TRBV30,TGTGCCTGGAGTGGACAGGGCAACACTGAAGCTTTCTTT,CAWSGQGNTEAFF
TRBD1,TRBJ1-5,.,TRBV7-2,TGTGCCAGCAGCTTTGGAAGGGGGCCCGCCCCCCAGCATTTT,CASSFGRGPAPQHF